This T cell receptor (beta chain) was recorded in a study of graft-versus-host responses after intestinal transplantation (TCRdb year 2021). About the study as a whole: The transplants that recipients got were multivisceral, liver-intestinal, or isolated intestinal. Alloreactive clones were identified by sequencing pre-transplant mixed lymphocyte reaction products and comparing them with unstimulated pre-transplant donor and recipient T cells. Rather than being sequenced by the commercial service, samples from a few later patients were sequenced in-house on an Illumina MiSeq and processed with MiXCR. The cohort enrolled about 23 intestinal transplant recipients, one of whom was a retransplant, and 3 patients without pretransplant specimens were excluded. Every recipient was given anti-thymocyte globulin induction, then maintenance tacrolimus and steroids for around three years. After intestinal transplantation, graft-versus-host and host-versus-graft alloreactive T cell clones in the graft, circulation and bone marrow were tracked using bulk TCR-beta CDR3 sequencing. Donor T cell macrochimerism was defined as a peak of at least 4% donor T cells among recipient peripheral blood mononuclear cells. Overall results and qualifications from the work: In the allografts of patients with donor T cell macrochimerism, GvH to HvG T cell clonal ratios were high. Peak levels of circulating GvH clones were associated with declines in HvG clones early after transplant. The relatively low number and heterogeneity of intestinal transplant patients limited the conclusions. GvH clones turned up in recipient bone marrow, with some appearing earlier in ileal mucosa or blood, a pattern consistent with an intestinal mucosal origin.

Library preparation used the immunoSEQ multiplex PCR assay. For most patients, genomic DNA was isolated with the Qiagen DNeasy Blood and Tissue Kit and sent frozen to Adaptive Biotechnologies for TCR sequencing. High-throughput TCR-beta CDR3 sequencing of genomic DNA from most patients was performed by Adaptive Biotechnologies. Processing in the source paper ran as follows. TCR sequencing data were retrieved from Adaptive's ImmunoSEQ software for some 19 patients, whereas three other patients were processed with MiXCR and VDJtools. CD4 versus CD8 sorting errors were corrected by removing sequences found in both subsets at a frequency ratio below 5:1. Because the origin of CDR3 nucleotide sequences shared between donor and recipient could not be assigned, those sequences were removed. At least 2-fold expansion over unstimulated cells and a minimum CFSE-low frequency of 0.002% (template counts) or 0.001% (read counts) were required for clones to be classified as alloreactive. Clones detected in sequenced pre-transplant spleen, lymph node, or MLR CFSE-low populations of the donor or recipient were defined as mappable. Cumulative frequency of alloreactive clones was calculated as a percentage of all sequences weighted by copy number. TCRdb's version of the immuneACCESS table is confined to in-frame rearrangements and falls short of the full clone set. An unresolved V gene accounts for under half of the shortfall where checked; the remainder is of unknown origin. Clone size and V and J calls were adopted from that table, with D and trimming inferred from the DNA. The sample profile shows some 100,000 clones; 85% to 95% of them were found once. Around 1.1% of the sample is taken by the ten largest.

From cysteine to phenylalanine, the CDR3 is 12 amino acids long. Just the 36-base CDR3 DNA is kept, in frame starting at base 1. CDR1 and CDR2 are drawn from the germline V gene (reference sequence): SGHNT, YYREEE. V is pared back by 5 bases and J by 5 bases, with 10 bases lying between the germline termini. Concerning this clone itself: The antigen it recognizes is unknown. It has no much larger one-base neighbor in the sample; base qualities were not kept.

Per the publication, the time point label means: cells obtained before transplantation from donor or recipient. CD3+CD4+ and CD3+CD8+ populations were FACS-sorted from unstimulated pre-transplant donor and recipient cells taken from spleen or lymph nodes. Sequenced material: unstimulated CD8+ T cells sorted from spleen or lymph node cells, taken before transplant. The receptor was derived from a human donor who was the organ donor for an intestinal transplant. The chain couples TRBV5-4 to TRBJ2-5; the D segment could be TRBD1, given 6 matching bases. The DNA is TGTGCCAGCAGGGACAGTAGGGAGACCCAGTACTTC. Translated, it gives CASRDSRETQYF.